These T cell receptor beta chains were read from a single sample in a study of brain T cells in children with intractable seizures. The method was immunoSEQ multiplex PCR; TCRdb's version includes in-frame clones alone and lacks a portion of them. Altogether about 340,000 clones are present, over 90% being singletons, with the ten largest covering approximately 5%. The source was peripheral blood, collected around 5 months after surgery. The receptors derive from a boy younger than two with tuberous sclerosis and intractable seizures. Each CDR3 is given with its conserved first and last residue. The D gene is left open where the match is weak. Clone size is shown for a subset of rows, as once, few, many or a class of expanded clone.

j_call: TRBJ2-7
v_call: TRBV2
clone_size: NA
d_call: TRBD1
cdr3_aa: CASSGLRRNRDRTFTEQYF
cdr3_nt: TGTGCCAGCAGTGGGTTACGCAGGAACCGGGACAGGACGTTCACCGAGCAGTACTTC

j_call: TRBJ1-2
v_call: TRBV7-8
clone_size: NA
d_call: NA
cdr3_aa: CASSPRTASGYTF
cdr3_nt: TGTGCCAGCAGCCCCCGGACAGCCAGCGGCTACACCTTC

j_call: TRBJ2-1
v_call: TRBV4-1
clone_size: NA
d_call: NA
cdr3_aa: CASSQTDLYEQFF
cdr3_nt: TGCGCCAGCAGCCAGACCGACTTGTATGAGCAGTTCTTC

j_call: TRBJ2-5
v_call: TRBV5-1
clone_size: once
d_call: TRBD2
cdr3_aa: CASSLSGASGIETQYF
cdr3_nt: TGCGCCAGCAGCTTATCAGGGGCTAGCGGGATTGAGACCCAGTACTTC

j_call: TRBJ1-4
v_call: TRBV25-1
clone_size: NA
d_call: NA
cdr3_aa: CASSEYTGHNEKLFF
cdr3_nt: TGTGCCAGCAGTGAATACACAGGCCATAATGAAAAACTGTTTTTT

j_call: TRBJ2-7
v_call: TRBV9
clone_size: NA
d_call: NA
cdr3_aa: CASSVGYKSYEQYF
cdr3_nt: TGTGCCAGCAGCGTAGGTTACAAATCCTACGAGCAGTACTTC

j_call: TRBJ2-2
v_call: TRBV7-8
clone_size: once
d_call: NA
cdr3_aa: CASSSDKEANTGELFF
cdr3_nt: TGTGCCAGCAGTTCCGACAAGGAGGCGAACACCGGGGAGCTGTTTTTT

j_call: TRBJ2-7
v_call: TRBV11-2
clone_size: NA
d_call: NA
cdr3_aa: CASSFSSPPFEQYF
cdr3_nt: TGTGCCAGCAGCTTTAGTTCTCCCCCTTTCGAGCAGTACTTC

j_call: TRBJ1-6
v_call: TRBV25-1
clone_size: NA
d_call: TRBD1
cdr3_aa: CASSGRTGWSGYNSPLHF
cdr3_nt: TGTGCCAGCAGTGGACGGACAGGGTGGAGCGGATATAATTCACCCCTCCACTTT

j_call: TRBJ2-3
v_call: TRBV2
clone_size: NA
d_call: TRBD2
cdr3_aa: CASSAGRRGGLTDTQYF
cdr3_nt: TGTGCCAGCAGTGCAGGTCGTCGGGGGGGCTTGACAGATACGCAGTATTTT

j_call: TRBJ1-1
v_call: TRBV6-5
clone_size: NA
d_call: NA
cdr3_aa: CATSHLNTEAFF
cdr3_nt: TGTGCCACCTCACACCTGAACACTGAAGCTTTCTTT

j_call: TRBJ1-1
v_call: TRBV24-1
clone_size: NA
d_call: TRBD1
cdr3_aa: CATSDAGTGDTEAFF
cdr3_nt: TGTGCCACCAGTGATGCCGGGACAGGTGATACTGAAGCTTTCTTT

j_call: TRBJ1-4
v_call: TRBV5-1
clone_size: NA
d_call: NA
cdr3_aa: CASSSGRSTNEKLFF
cdr3_nt: TGCGCCAGCAGCTCAGGCAGATCAACTAATGAAAAACTGTTTTTT

j_call: TRBJ2-3
v_call: TRBV21-1
clone_size: NA
d_call: NA
cdr3_aa: CASSKEVSTDTQYF
cdr3_nt: TGTGCCAGCAGCAAAGAGGTCAGCACAGATACGCAGTATTTT

j_call: TRBJ2-3
v_call: TRBV3-1/TRBV3-2
clone_size: NA
d_call: NA
cdr3_aa: CASSRDLTDTQYF
cdr3_nt: TGTGCCAGCAGCCGGGACCTCACAGATACGCAGTATTTT

j_call: TRBJ2-7
v_call: TRBV19
clone_size: NA
d_call: TRBD1
cdr3_aa: CASSLDRGYEQYF
cdr3_nt: TGTGCCAGTAGCCTAGACAGGGGCTACGAGCAGTACTTC

j_call: TRBJ2-2
v_call: TRBV7-6
clone_size: once
d_call: NA
cdr3_aa: CASSLGLVGSNTGELFF
cdr3_nt: TGTGCCAGCAGCTTAGGATTGGTTGGCTCGAACACCGGGGAGCTGTTTTTT

j_call: TRBJ1-2
v_call: TRBV30
clone_size: NA
d_call: NA
cdr3_aa: CAWSAGVREGYGYTF
cdr3_nt: TGTGCCTGGAGTGCAGGGGTCAGGGAAGGATATGGCTACACCTTC

j_call: TRBJ2-7
v_call: TRBV5-1
clone_size: NA
d_call: TRBD2
cdr3_aa: CASSLILLSTSGRAPGEQYF
cdr3_nt: TGCGCCAGCAGCTTGATTTTACTCTCGACTAGCGGGAGGGCCCCCGGCGAGCAGTACTTC

j_call: TRBJ1-6
v_call: TRBV28
clone_size: NA
d_call: TRBD1
cdr3_aa: CASSLGGGNYNSPLHF
cdr3_nt: TGTGCCAGCAGTTTGGGAGGGGGCAACTATAATTCACCCCTCCACTTT

j_call: TRBJ2-1
v_call: TRBV25-1
clone_size: NA
d_call: NA
cdr3_aa: CASSKYDEQFF
cdr3_nt: TGTGCCAGCAGTAAATACGATGAGCAGTTCTTC

j_call: TRBJ2-1
v_call: TRBV15
clone_size: NA
d_call: NA
cdr3_aa: CATSWGVHEQFF
cdr3_nt: TGTGCCACCAGCTGGGGAGTCCATGAGCAGTTCTTC

j_call: TRBJ2-3
v_call: TRBV9
clone_size: NA
d_call: TRBD2
cdr3_aa: CASSPSEIWTSGRNTQYF
cdr3_nt: TGTGCCAGCAGCCCCAGCGAAATTTGGACTAGCGGGAGGAATACGCAGTATTTT

j_call: TRBJ2-3
v_call: TRBV13
clone_size: NA
d_call: TRBD2
cdr3_aa: CASSLGGTSGTDTQYF
cdr3_nt: TGTGCCAGCAGCTTAGGGGGGACTAGCGGCACAGATACGCAGTATTTT

j_call: TRBJ2-7
v_call: TRBV30
clone_size: NA
d_call: NA
cdr3_aa: CAWSVTLGNEQYF
cdr3_nt: TGTGCCTGGAGTGTAACCCTGGGGAACGAGCAGTACTTC

j_call: TRBJ2-7
v_call: TRBV6-5
clone_size: NA
d_call: TRBD1
cdr3_aa: CASSYTGQRSYEQYF
cdr3_nt: TGTGCCAGCAGTTACACGGGACAGAGGTCCTACGAGCAGTACTTC

j_call: TRBJ2-1
v_call: TRBV7-9
clone_size: NA
d_call: NA
cdr3_aa: CASSFPPYNEQFF
cdr3_nt: TGTGCCAGCAGCTTCCCTCCTTACAATGAGCAGTTCTTC

j_call: TRBJ2-3
v_call: TRBV5-1
clone_size: NA
d_call: NA
cdr3_aa: CASSAVGSTDTQYF
cdr3_nt: TGCGCCAGCTCAGCAGTAGGGAGCACAGATACGCAGTATTTT

j_call: TRBJ1-4
v_call: TRBV7-9
clone_size: NA
d_call: NA
cdr3_aa: CASSLQGGNEKLFF
cdr3_nt: TGTGCCAGCAGCTTACAGGGAGGAAATGAAAAACTGTTTTTT

j_call: TRBJ1-1
v_call: TRBV12-3/TRBV12-4
clone_size: NA
d_call: NA
cdr3_aa: CASSFDKAFF
cdr3_nt: TGTGCCAGCAGTTTTGATAAAGCTTTCTTT

j_call: TRBJ1-3
v_call: TRBV5-1
clone_size: NA
d_call: NA
cdr3_aa: CASTGASGNTIYF
cdr3_nt: TGCGCCAGTACAGGCGCCTCTGGAAACACCATATATTTT

j_call: TRBJ1-2
v_call: TRBV6-5
clone_size: NA
d_call: NA
cdr3_aa: CASSYSGVVYGYTF
cdr3_nt: TGTGCCAGCAGTTACTCGGGGGTGGTTTATGGCTACACCTTC

j_call: TRBJ1-2
v_call: TRBV6-5
clone_size: NA
d_call: NA
cdr3_aa: CASDGADYGYTF
cdr3_nt: TGTGCCAGCGACGGCGCGGACTATGGCTACACCTTC

j_call: TRBJ2-3
v_call: TRBV30
clone_size: NA
d_call: TRBD2
cdr3_aa: CAWSSTGLAGDTQYF
cdr3_nt: TGTGCCTGGAGTTCAACGGGACTAGCGGGTGATACGCAGTATTTT

j_call: TRBJ1-5
v_call: TRBV7-8
clone_size: NA
d_call: TRBD1
cdr3_aa: CASSLEQGYSNQPQHF
cdr3_nt: TGTGCCAGCAGCTTAGAACAGGGGTATAGCAATCAGCCCCAGCATTTT

j_call: TRBJ1-1
v_call: TRBV6-5
clone_size: NA
d_call: NA
cdr3_aa: CASSYSGRTFF
cdr3_nt: TGTGCCAGCAGTTACTCGGGACGAACTTTCTTT

j_call: TRBJ2-7
v_call: TRBV3-1/TRBV3-2
clone_size: NA
d_call: TRBD1
cdr3_aa: CASSQGQGASYEQYF
cdr3_nt: TGTGCCAGCAGCCAAGGACAGGGGGCTTCCTACGAGCAGTACTTC

j_call: TRBJ1-4
v_call: TRBV5-1
clone_size: once
d_call: NA
cdr3_aa: CASSRLSGVEEKLFF
cdr3_nt: TGCGCCAGCAGCAGGTTATCCGGGGTGGAGGAAAAACTGTTTTTT

j_call: TRBJ2-1
v_call: TRBV29-1
clone_size: NA
d_call: NA
cdr3_aa: CSVIGGLSSYNEQFF
cdr3_nt: TGCAGCGTCATAGGCGGACTGAGCTCCTACAATGAGCAGTTCTTC

j_call: TRBJ1-5
v_call: TRBV30
clone_size: NA
d_call: NA
cdr3_aa: CAWSGQLSNQPQHF
cdr3_nt: TGTGCCTGGAGTGGACAGCTTAGCAATCAGCCCCAGCATTTT

j_call: TRBJ2-1
v_call: TRBV9
clone_size: once
d_call: NA
cdr3_aa: CASSVAGFSYNEQFF
cdr3_nt: TGTGCCAGCAGCGTAGCGGGGTTCTCCTACAATGAGCAGTTCTTC

j_call: TRBJ2-2
v_call: TRBV5-1
clone_size: NA
d_call: NA
cdr3_aa: CASSIGQFFSNTGELFF
cdr3_nt: TGCGCCAGCAGCATCGGACAGTTCTTTTCCAACACCGGGGAGCTGTTTTTT

j_call: TRBJ2-7
v_call: TRBV27
clone_size: NA
d_call: NA
cdr3_aa: CASKIADSYEQYF
cdr3_nt: TGTGCCAGCAAGATAGCGGATTCCTACGAGCAGTACTTC

j_call: TRBJ2-2
v_call: TRBV4-1
clone_size: NA
d_call: NA
cdr3_aa: CASSQAWAGGRGTGELFF
cdr3_nt: TGCGCCAGCAGCCAAGCCTGGGCGGGTGGACGAGGGACCGGGGAGCTGTTTTTT

j_call: TRBJ2-2
v_call: TRBV27
clone_size: NA
d_call: NA
cdr3_aa: CASSLFVDFGRAGELFF
cdr3_nt: TGTGCCAGCAGTTTATTTGTAGACTTCGGACGAGCCGGGGAGCTGTTTTTT

j_call: TRBJ2-5
v_call: TRBV7-9
clone_size: NA
d_call: NA
cdr3_aa: CASSSPRGIETQYF
cdr3_nt: TGTGCCAGCAGCTCCCCAAGGGGCATCGAGACCCAGTACTTC

j_call: TRBJ2-3
v_call: TRBV5-6
clone_size: NA
d_call: TRBD2
cdr3_aa: CASSLERSGSRADTQYF
cdr3_nt: TGTGCCAGCAGCTTGGAGAGGAGCGGGAGTAGGGCAGATACGCAGTATTTT

j_call: TRBJ2-1
v_call: TRBV10-1
clone_size: NA
d_call: TRBD2
cdr3_aa: CASSPQTLAGGYNEQFF
cdr3_nt: TGCGCCAGCAGCCCGCAAACCCTAGCGGGGGGCTACAATGAGCAGTTCTTC

j_call: TRBJ2-3
v_call: TRBV4-1
clone_size: NA
d_call: NA
cdr3_aa: CASSPKRVLSTDTQYF
cdr3_nt: TGCGCCAGCAGCCCTAAGCGGGTCCTCAGCACAGATACGCAGTATTTT

j_call: TRBJ2-7
v_call: TRBV11-1
clone_size: NA
d_call: NA
cdr3_aa: CASSQPGGGSMYEQYF
cdr3_nt: TGTGCCAGCAGCCAACCAGGGGGCGGGAGTATGTACGAGCAGTACTTC

j_call: TRBJ2-2
v_call: TRBV5-1
clone_size: NA
d_call: TRBD2
cdr3_aa: CASSLGLAGDTGELFF
cdr3_nt: TGCGCCAGCAGCTTGGGACTAGCGGGGGACACCGGGGAGCTGTTTTTT

j_call: TRBJ2-1
v_call: TRBV13
clone_size: NA
d_call: TRBD2
cdr3_aa: CASSVSTSGRQFF
cdr3_nt: TGTGCCAGCAGCGTCTCGACTAGCGGGAGGCAGTTCTTC

j_call: TRBJ2-2
v_call: TRBV18
clone_size: NA
d_call: TRBD2
cdr3_aa: CASSPVTTAGGDTGELFF
cdr3_nt: TGTGCCAGCTCACCAGTGACGACAGCGGGGGGAGACACCGGGGAGCTGTTTTTT

j_call: TRBJ1-1
v_call: TRBV10-3
clone_size: NA
d_call: TRBD1
cdr3_aa: CAIRSQGGGEDTEAFF
cdr3_nt: TGTGCCATCAGATCCCAGGGAGGGGGCGAGGACACTGAAGCTTTCTTT

j_call: TRBJ1-1
v_call: TRBV7-9
clone_size: NA
d_call: NA
cdr3_aa: CASTGGTEAFF
cdr3_nt: TGTGCCAGCACGGGGGGAACTGAAGCTTTCTTT

j_call: TRBJ2-7
v_call: TRBV29-1
clone_size: few
d_call: NA
cdr3_aa: CSVMDSSYEQYF
cdr3_nt: TGCAGCGTTATGGACAGTTCCTACGAGCAGTACTTC

j_call: TRBJ1-1
v_call: TRBV6-1
clone_size: NA
d_call: NA
cdr3_aa: CASISRTEAFF
cdr3_nt: TGTGCCAGCATCTCCCGGACTGAAGCTTTCTTT

j_call: TRBJ2-1
v_call: TRBV4-2
clone_size: NA
d_call: TRBD2
cdr3_aa: CASSQASGGYNEQFF
cdr3_nt: TGTGCCAGCAGCCAGGCATCGGGGGGATACAATGAGCAGTTCTTC

j_call: TRBJ2-3
v_call: TRBV7-9
clone_size: NA
d_call: TRBD2
cdr3_aa: CASSLPGGAHSSTDTQYF
cdr3_nt: TGTGCCAGCAGCTTACCCGGGGGGGCCCACTCTAGCACAGATACGCAGTATTTT

j_call: TRBJ2-1
v_call: TRBV6-5
clone_size: NA
d_call: TRBD2
cdr3_aa: CASSSPLGGVGQFF
cdr3_nt: TGTGCCAGCAGTTCCCCCCTCGGGGGGGTCGGGCAGTTCTTC